This T cell receptor (beta chain) was profiled in a study of T cells in Graves' hyperthyroidism and ophthalmopathy (dated 2019 in TCRdb). A note on the overall study: Peripheral blood was collected at initial diagnosis, before any treatment. TCR V-J signatures able to tell the groups apart were searched for in a discovery cohort of 90 to 100 patients, of whom more than 40 had Graves' ophthalmopathy and roughly 59 had stable Graves' hyperthyroidism. Prospective prediction of ophthalmopathy was tested in an independent validation cohort of under 20 hyperthyroidism patients and some 17 patients who later progressed to ophthalmopathy. The 95 to 100 discovery patients were randomly divided into training and test sets at a 7:3 ratio. In roughly six Graves' hyperthyroidism patients, the study also compared T-cell repertoires from thyroid tissue with T-cell repertoires from blood. After sampling, hyperthyroidism patients received methimazole starting at 30 mg daily, and ophthalmopathy patients received high-dose intravenous methylprednisolone. TCR Vbeta CDR3 sequencing of some 140 peripheral blood samples (approximately 44 ophthalmopathy, roughly 72 hyperthyroidism and 17 progressor patients) is reported in the paper. Paper-wide results and their limitations: Ophthalmopathy was separated from stable hyperthyroidism by a 13 V-J signature model, with 85% to 90% sensitivity and roughly 81% specificity obtained in cross-validation and 80%/75% obtained in testing. In validation, progression to ophthalmopathy was predicted by the model with 70.59% sensitivity and 72.22% specificity, a median of roughly 6 months before onset. No statistical method was used to set the sample size in advance, and investigators knew the group allocation. Most expanded thyroid clonotypes (frequency above 0.001) were also found in blood, which suggests that blood repertoires may mirror thyroid immune responses.

A remark on this clonotype: This clone's antigen is unknown. The sample holds no much larger clone one base away, and base qualities are not on file.

Hyperthyroidism patients were newly diagnosed, with disease duration under 2 months, and aged 18 to 65 years. Any patient with an uncontrolled infection, another autoimmune disease, pregnancy or lactation was excluded. Diagnoses relied on clinical symptoms, serum thyroxine and TRAb, thyroid ultrasound and orbital computed tomography. For progressor patients, blood was drawn at the first diagnosis of hyperthyroidism, before any ophthalmopathy symptoms had appeared. Ficoll-Paque density gradient centrifugation was used to isolate PBMCs from under 11 ml of fresh peripheral blood. Progressor patients were defined as those initially diagnosed with Graves' hyperthyroidism in whom ophthalmopathy developed during follow-up. Total RNA was extracted with Trizol reagent, and quality was checked on an Agilent 2100 Bioanalyzer. Looking up the germline V gene yields CDR1 MGHRA and CDR2 YSYEKL. Measured from the cysteine to the phenylalanine, the CDR3 is 14 residues long. Only the CDR3 region is kept as DNA, spanning 42 bases read in frame from base 1. Trimming takes 4 bases from V and 2 bases from J, and the germline ends sit 12 bases apart.

Amplification of TCR beta CDR3 regions was carried out from RNA transcripts. The TCR CDR3 was subjected to a first round of RT-PCR using the HTBI primer set and the Qiagen OneStep RT-PCR kit. Libraries were constructed in a second round of multiplex PCR, after which size selection and purification were performed. The libraries were sequenced on an Illumina HiSeq2000 using paired-end 100 bp reads. On the authors' methods: SOAPnuke was used to process the raw data, with reads discarded if the reads contained adapters or uncalled bases, had a mean Phred below 15, or lacked an exact constant-primer or identifier match. COPE v1.2.5 was used to merge high-quality paired reads, and clonotypes were defined as unique nucleotide sequences. MiTCR v1.1 was used to align the clonotypes against IMGT TRBV, TRBD and TRBJ reference segments. Analysis was restricted to V-J combinations with a frequency above 0.0001, which covered just over 98% of repertoires. A TCS score was defined as the ratio between F50 (clonal expansion) and ExV (chaos), using BLOSUM62-based TCRdist between CDR3 peptides within each V-J. Welch's t-statistics and random forest reduced some 510 V-J features to about 12, which were used in a naive Bayes classifier (R e1071). The public reads were reanalyzed by TCRdb: fastp trimming at Q25, MiXCR alignment, in-frame beta chains only. A single entry per CDR3 protein holds the most common genes and DNA from its merged rows. These V and J calls rely on TCRdb rather than the paper's analysis. This sample gives about 360,000 distinct CDR3 sequences in total; approximately 12% of them show up just once. Around 21% of the sample comes from the top ten.

The clonotype was recovered from a man under 40 with Graves' hyperthyroidism that later progressed to Graves' ophthalmopathy. Sequenced sample: blood. The chain links TRBV4-1 with TRBJ2-7, and possibly TRBD2, on 5 matching bases. The sequenced DNA is TGCGCCAGCAGCCCGAGGGTCGCCGCCTACGAGCAGTACTTC. Translated, this is CASSPRVAAYEQYF.